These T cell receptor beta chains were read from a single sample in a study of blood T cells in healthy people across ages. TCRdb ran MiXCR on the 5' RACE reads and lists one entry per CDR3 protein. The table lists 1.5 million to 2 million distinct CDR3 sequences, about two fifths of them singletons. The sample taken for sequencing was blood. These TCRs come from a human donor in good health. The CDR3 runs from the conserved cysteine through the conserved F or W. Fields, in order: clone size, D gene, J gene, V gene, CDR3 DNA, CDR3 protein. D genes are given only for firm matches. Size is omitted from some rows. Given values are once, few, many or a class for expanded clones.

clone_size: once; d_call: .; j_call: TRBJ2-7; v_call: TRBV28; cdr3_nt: TGTGCCAGCAGTTTTTCGGGAATCCAAAGCTACGAGCAGTACTTC; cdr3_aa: CASSFSGIQSYEQYF
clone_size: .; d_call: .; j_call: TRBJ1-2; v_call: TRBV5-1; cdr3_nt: TGCGCCAGCAGCTTAGTCAGGGAGAATGGCTACACCTTC; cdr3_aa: CASSLVRENGYTF
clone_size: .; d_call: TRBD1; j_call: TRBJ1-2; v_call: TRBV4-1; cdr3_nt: TGCGCCAGCAGCCAAGGGTTGGGACAGGGGGATGGCTACACCTTC; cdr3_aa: CASSQGLGQGDGYTF
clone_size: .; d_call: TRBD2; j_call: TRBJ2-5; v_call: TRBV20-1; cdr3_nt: TGCAGTGCTAGTCTAGCGGGGGTAGAGACCCAGTACTTC; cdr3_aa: CSASLAGVETQYF
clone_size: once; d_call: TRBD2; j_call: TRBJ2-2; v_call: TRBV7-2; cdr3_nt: TGTGCCAGCAGCTCCACTAGCGCGTCCGGGGAGCTGTTTTTT; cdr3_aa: CASSSTSASGELFF
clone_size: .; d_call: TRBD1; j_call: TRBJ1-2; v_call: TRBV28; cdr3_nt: TGTGCCAGCAGTTCGCATATGTGGGGGACAGCTCCCAACTATGGCTACACCTTC; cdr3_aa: CASSSHMWGTAPNYGYTF
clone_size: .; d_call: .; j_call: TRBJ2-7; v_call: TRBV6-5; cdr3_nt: TGTGCCAGCAGCCCCATCCCGGGCAGGGACGGCGAGCAGTACTTC; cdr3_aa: CASSPIPGRDGEQYF
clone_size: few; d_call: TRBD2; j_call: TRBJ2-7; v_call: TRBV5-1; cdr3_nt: TGCGCCAGCAGCTCCGCCAGTCTAGCGGGGATGGTGGGCTACGAGCAGTACTTC; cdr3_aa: CASSSASLAGMVGYEQYF
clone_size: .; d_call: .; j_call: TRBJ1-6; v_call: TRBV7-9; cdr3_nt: TGTGCCAGCAGCCCACCCGGAGGAGGTACAAATAATTCACCCCTCCACTTT; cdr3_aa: CASSPPGGGTNNSPLHF
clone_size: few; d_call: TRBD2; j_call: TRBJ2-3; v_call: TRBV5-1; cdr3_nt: TGCGCCAGCAGCCGCGGGGGGGAAGCAGATACGCAGTATTTT; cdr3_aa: CASSRGGEADTQYF
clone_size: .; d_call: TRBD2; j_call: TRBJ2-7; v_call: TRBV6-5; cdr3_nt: TGTGCCAGCAGTTACTCGAATCGAGCGGGGGGACCTCTCTACGAGCAGTACTTC; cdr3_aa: CASSYSNRAGGPLYEQYF
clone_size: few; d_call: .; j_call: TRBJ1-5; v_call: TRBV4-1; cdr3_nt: TGCGCCAGCAGCCCACAGGCCCCGATCATTAGCAATCAGCCCCAGCATTTT; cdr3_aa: CASSPQAPIISNQPQHF
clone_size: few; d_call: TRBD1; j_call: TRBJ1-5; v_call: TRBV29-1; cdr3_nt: TGCAGCGTTACAGACAGGGGAAATCAGCCCCAGCATTTT; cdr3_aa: CSVTDRGNQPQHF
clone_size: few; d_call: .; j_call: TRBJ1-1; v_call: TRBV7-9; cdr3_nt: TGTGCCAGCAGCAATCAGGGGTTTGAAGCTTTCTTT; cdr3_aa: CASSNQGFEAFF
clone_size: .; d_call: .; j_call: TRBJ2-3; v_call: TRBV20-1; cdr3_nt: TGCAGTGCTATTCCGACTCGCTACACAGATACGCAGTATTTT; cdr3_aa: CSAIPTRYTDTQYF
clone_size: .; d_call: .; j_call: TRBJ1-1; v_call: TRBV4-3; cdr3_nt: TGCGCCAGCAGCCAAGCGGCCCAGGACTACACTGAAGCTTTCTTT; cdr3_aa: CASSQAAQDYTEAFF
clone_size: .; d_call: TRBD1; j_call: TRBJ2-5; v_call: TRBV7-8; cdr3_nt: TGTGCCAGCAGCCCAATGGACAGGGCTGAAGAGACCCAGTACTTC; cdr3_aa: CASSPMDRAEETQYF